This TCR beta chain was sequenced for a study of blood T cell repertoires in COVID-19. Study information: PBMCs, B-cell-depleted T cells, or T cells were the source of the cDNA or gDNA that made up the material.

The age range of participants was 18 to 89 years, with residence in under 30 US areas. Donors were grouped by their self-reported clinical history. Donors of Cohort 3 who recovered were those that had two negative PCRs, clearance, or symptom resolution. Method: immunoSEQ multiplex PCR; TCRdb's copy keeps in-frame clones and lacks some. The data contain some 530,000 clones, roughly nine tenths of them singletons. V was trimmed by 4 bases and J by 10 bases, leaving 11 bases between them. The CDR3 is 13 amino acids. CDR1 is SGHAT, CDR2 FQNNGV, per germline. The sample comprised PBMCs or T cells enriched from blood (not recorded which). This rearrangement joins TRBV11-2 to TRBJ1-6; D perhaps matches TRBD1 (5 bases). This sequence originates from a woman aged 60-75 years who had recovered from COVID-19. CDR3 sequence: CASSSGERSPLHF. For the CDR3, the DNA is TGTGCCAGCAGCTCGGGGGAGAGATCACCCCTCCACTTT.